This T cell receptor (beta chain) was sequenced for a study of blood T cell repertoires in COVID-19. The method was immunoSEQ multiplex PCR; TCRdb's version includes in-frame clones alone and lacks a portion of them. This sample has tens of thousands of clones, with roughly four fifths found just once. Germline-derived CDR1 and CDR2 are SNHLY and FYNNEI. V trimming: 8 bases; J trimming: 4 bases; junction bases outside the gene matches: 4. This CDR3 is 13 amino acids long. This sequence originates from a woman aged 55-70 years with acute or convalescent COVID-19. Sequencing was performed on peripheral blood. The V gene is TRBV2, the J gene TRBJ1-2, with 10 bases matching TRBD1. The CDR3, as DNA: TGTGCCAGCGGGGGGACAGGGGCCTATGGCTACACCTTC. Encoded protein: CASGGTGAYGYTF. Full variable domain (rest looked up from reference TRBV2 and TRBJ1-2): EPEVTQTPSHQVTQMGQEVILRCVPISNHLYFYWYRQILGQKVEFLVSFYNNEISEKSEIFDDQFSVERPDGSNFTLKIRSTKLEDSAMYFCASGGTGAYGYTFGSGTRLTVV.